The clone carrying this T cell receptor (beta chain) was found a few times. Its antigen is not known. CDR3 length: 12 amino acids. V lost 2 bases, J lost 2 bases, and 3 bases lay in between. CDR1 and CDR2 (germline): SEHNR, FQNEAQ (reference sequence). The PCR used 60 Vbeta and 13 Jbeta primers. The protocol was immunoSEQ multiplex PCR, while the TCRdb copy is restricted to in-frame clones and leaves out a portion. Of 130,000 to 150,000 clones listed, about 70% are singletons. These data come from a study of cytomegalovirus exposure and HLA in healthy donors. Notes on the study in general: Some V segments (TRBV6-2 and TRBV6-3 among them) were excluded as indistinguishable.

The rearrangement uses TRBV7-9 and TRBJ1-2; no firm D call. This sequence was found in a man between 18 and 35 years old in good health and CMV-seronegative. The sequenced sample consisted of PBMCs. The CDR3 here is CASSLINYGYTF. The CDR3 DNA reads TGTGCCAGCAGCTTAATAAACTATGGCTACACCTTC.